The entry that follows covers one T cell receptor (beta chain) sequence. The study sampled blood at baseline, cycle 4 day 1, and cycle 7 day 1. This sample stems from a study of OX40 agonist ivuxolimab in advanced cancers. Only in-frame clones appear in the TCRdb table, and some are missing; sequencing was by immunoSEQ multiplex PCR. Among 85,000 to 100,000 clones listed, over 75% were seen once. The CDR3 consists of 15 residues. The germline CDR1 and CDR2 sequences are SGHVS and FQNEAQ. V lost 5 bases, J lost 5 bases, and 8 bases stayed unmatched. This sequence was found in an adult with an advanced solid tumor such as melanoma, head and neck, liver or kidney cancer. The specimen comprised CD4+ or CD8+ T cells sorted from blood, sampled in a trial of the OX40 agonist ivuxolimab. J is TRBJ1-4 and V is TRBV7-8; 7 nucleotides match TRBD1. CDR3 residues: CASSQNRGRNEKLFF. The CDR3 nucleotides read TGTGCCAGCAGCCAAAACAGGGGCAGGAATGAAAAACTGTTTTTT.